The T cell receptor (beta chain) described here comes from a study of cytomegalovirus exposure and HLA in healthy donors. PCR employed 60 Vbeta and 13 Jbeta primers. Measured with immunoSEQ multiplex PCR; TCRdb has only the in-frame clones, and not every one. The listing contains some 89,000 clones. The CDR3 runs 13 residues. From germline, CDR1 is SQVTM and CDR2 ANQGSEA. This chain joins TRBV29-1 and TRBJ2-5, with D maybe TRBD1 (6 bases). TRBJ2-7 matches the DNA end more closely, so the J call is doubtful. Sequencing was carried out using PBMCs. The TCR comes from a woman aged 25-40 years in good health and CMV-seronegative. The CDR3 reads CSVVTGLSYEQYF. The CDR3 bases are TGCAGCGTTGTGACAGGCCTTTCCTACGAGCAGTACTTC.